This T cell receptor (beta chain) comes out of a study of technical replicates of blood from a handful of donors. V shed 2 bases, J shed 4 bases, and the junction held 3 bases outside the gene matches. From germline, CDR1 is GTSNPN and CDR2 SVGIG (reference sequence). The CDR3 has 16 residues. Sequencing used immunoSEQ multiplex PCR; TCRdb keeps in-frame clones, though not all of them. Here the sample spans 64,000 or so clones, roughly 96% being singletons. This clonotype was obtained from a human donor in good health. The genes are TRBV30 and TRBJ2-1; 15 positions match TRBD2. The sample comprised T cells isolated from PBMCs. CDR3 sequence reads: CAWSRGLAGGYNEQFF. In DNA form, the CDR3 reads TGTGCCTGGAGTAGAGGACTAGCGGGGGGGTACAATGAGCAGTTCTTC.